These 27 T cell receptor beta chains originate from one sample sequenced in a study of shared clonotypes between healthy human individuals. Profiled with immunoSEQ multiplex PCR; TCRdb holds only in-frame clones, not every one. In the table there are 2 million to 2.5 million clones, approximately 95% of which are singletons. The sequenced sample was naive CD4+ T cells from PBMCs. Stated subset: CD45RA+ positively selected. The receptor source for this set is a man between 18 and 29 years old in good health. Some clones in this sample may be carry-over from other donors' samples.

The table lists this clone with a few counts. The same CDR3 arises from other DNA sequences in this sample as well. The V and J genes are TRBV4-2 and TRBJ1-5; D is perhaps TRBD1 (5 bases). The CDR3 loop spans 14 amino acids. CDR1 LGHNA and CDR2 YNFKEQ come from the germline V gene. V was shortened by 0 bases and J by 7 bases, with 10 bases between the two germline ends. CDR3 sequence reads: CASSQESGNQPQHF. The DNA for the CDR3 is TGTGCCAGCAGCCAAGAGTCAGGGAACCAGCCCCAGCATTTT.

This clone was detected only once. The chain employs TRBV19 and TRBJ1-2; no clear D gene. This CDR3 comprises 13 residues. CDR1 is LNHDA, CDR2 SQIVND, per germline (reference sequence). V lost 0 bases and J 7 bases, leaving 9 bases between the germline ends. CDR3 sequence reads: CASSIDRFGGYTF. As DNA, the CDR3 is TGTGCCAGTAGTATAGATCGGTTCGGTGGCTACACCTTC.

The chain is built from TRBV28 and TRBJ1-1; 9 positions match TRBD1. The ends lost 6 bases at V and 6 bases at J; junction bases unmatched: 11. This CDR3 spans 15 amino acids. Germline CDR1 and CDR2: MDHEN and SYDVKM. The CDR3 spells CASRPPGQGQPEAFF. In nucleotides, the CDR3 is TGTGCCAGCAGACCTCCGGGACAGGGTCAACCTGAAGCTTTCTTT.

This chain joins TRBV9 and TRBJ1-5; D is ambiguous. Germline V gives CDR1 SGDLS, CDR2 YYNGEE. V was clipped by 3 bases and J by 0 bases, with 7 bases between them. This CDR3 has 14 residues. DNA for the CDR3: TGTGCCAGCAGCGGCCGGGATAGCAATCAGCCCCAGCATTTT. Its protein is CASSGRDSNQPQHF.

The chain links TRBV4-1 to TRBJ1-2; no reliable D call. Germline V gives CDR1 MGHRA, CDR2 YSYEKL. Trimming cost V 2 bases and J 0 bases, with 4 bases left between them. The CDR3 loop spans 13 amino acids. CDR3 nucleotide sequence: TGCGCCAGCAGCCAACCAGCTAACTATGGCTACACCTTC. Protein: CASSQPANYGYTF.

V usage is TRBV5-1 and J usage is TRBJ1-1; TRBD1 might be the D (6 bases). Trimming removed 4 bases from V and 4 bases from J, with 14 bases in between. CDR3 size: 14 residues. Germline assignment: CDR1 SGHRS and CDR2 YFSETQ. The CDR3: CASSRLGGVTEAFF. CDR3 in DNA: TGCGCCAGCAGCAGGCTAGGGGGAGTCACTGAAGCTTTCTTT.

This clone was recorded a few times. V is TRBV6-5 and J is TRBJ1-2; D not certain. The ends were cut back, 2 bases at V and 6 bases at J, with 13 bases in the middle. This CDR3 spans 14 amino acids. From germline, CDR1 is MNHEY and CDR2 SVGAGI. Here the CDR3 reads CASSYGRTGDGYTF. As DNA, the CDR3 is TGTGCCAGCAGTTACGGCAGGACCGGGGATGGCTACACCTTC.

This clone was counted a single time. The chain is built from TRBV5-1 and TRBJ2-3; D call uncertain. The CDR3 runs to 15 residues. Per the germline V gene, CDR1 is SGHRS and CDR2 is YFSETQ. The V end was cut by 2 bases, the J end by 2 bases, with 12 bases between. CDR3 nucleotides: TGCGCCAGCAGCTTCTTCAGGTCCGACACAGATACGCAGTATTTT. Translated: CASSFFRSDTDTQYF.

The chain joins TRBV27 to TRBJ2-7, with 11 bases fitting TRBD2. The J segment lost 5 bases and the V segment lost 3 bases, leaving 6 bases of the junction unmatched. Germline lookup yields CDR1 MNHEY and CDR2 SMNVEV (reference sequence). This CDR3 is built from 15 residues. Here the CDR3 reads CASSFELAGANEQYF. In nucleotides, the CDR3 is TGTGCCAGCAGTTTCGAACTAGCGGGAGCCAACGAGCAGTACTTC.

The rearrangement joins TRBV28 to TRBJ2-6; TRBD2 is a possible D gene (6 bases). From germline, CDR1 is MDHEN and CDR2 SYDVKM. V was trimmed by 8 bases and J by 0 bases, leaving 11 bases between them. This CDR3 is built from 15 residues. The CDR3 DNA reads as TGTGCCAGCTCGGGGGTTTTCTCTGGGGCCAACGTCCTGACTTTC. Its translation: CASSGVFSGANVLTF.

The genes are TRBV18 and TRBJ2-2; TRBD2 might be the D (6 bases). The CDR3 has 12 amino acids. CDR1 is KGHSH and CDR2 is LQKENI in the germline V gene. Trimming shortened V by 3 bases and J by 11 bases, and 10 bases separated the two germline ends. For the CDR3, the DNA is TGTGCCAGCTCACCCGGGGGTCCCGAGCTGTTTTTT. Protein: CASSPGGPELFF.

This chain links TRBV10-1 with TRBJ2-7; a possible D gene is TRBD2 (5 bases). Trimming took off 5 bases at V and 0 bases at J, with 8 bases between the two ends. In germline, CDR1 is WNHNN, CDR2 SYGVQD (reference sequence). This CDR3 is built from 13 residues. The CDR3 sequence is CASSPGNSYEQYF. Here the CDR3 DNA reads TGCGCCAGCAGTCCCGGGAACTCCTACGAGCAGTACTTC.

The gene calls are TRBV11-3 and TRBJ1-5, with D tentatively TRBD1 (6 bases). Trimming removed 5 bases at V and 0 bases at J, with 17 bases between. The CDR3 covers 17 residues. Germline-derived CDR1 and CDR2 are SGHNT and YENEEA. The CDR3 is CASSHGVTGNSNQPQHF. CDR3 coding DNA: TGTGCCAGCAGCCACGGAGTAACAGGGAATAGCAATCAGCCCCAGCATTTT.

The chain links TRBV5-5 to TRBJ2-5; D remains unclear. Germline CDR1 and CDR2: SGHKS and YYEKEE (reference sequence). V lost 2 bases and J 5 bases, leaving 10 bases between the germline ends. The CDR3 runs 13 residues. CDR3 loop: CASSFGQAETQYF. The CDR3 region has the DNA TGTGCCAGCAGCTTTGGGCAGGCGGAGACCCAGTACTTC.

The chain joins TRBV10-3 to TRBJ2-3; a weak D match, TRBD2 (6 bases). Trimming left V 8 bases short and J 3 bases short, with 21 bases between. CDR3 size: 16 residues. Germline values: CDR1 ENHRY, CDR2 SYGVKD. DNA for the CDR3: TGTGCCATCTCGAACGCGGGGATAGGGGCGACAGATACGCAGTATTTT. Protein product: CAISNAGIGATDTQYF.

This clone was observed once. The genes are TRBV7-9 and TRBJ2-7, with TRBD1 as a possible D gene (6 bases). The CDR3 spans 13 residues. From germline, CDR1 is SEHNR and CDR2 FQNEAQ (reference sequence). Trimming removed 4 bases at V and 2 bases at J, with 9 bases between. In DNA form, the CDR3 reads TGTGCCAGCAGCTCAACAGGGCCCTACGAGCAGTACTTC. Its translation: CASSSTGPYEQYF.

The chain links TRBV29-1 to TRBJ1-5; D is unclear. Trimming cost V 3 bases and J 3 bases, with 9 bases left between them. This CDR3 is built from 13 residues. Germline loops: CDR1 SQVTM, CDR2 ANQGSEA. The CDR3, as DNA: TGCAGCGTTGACACTGGTCCCAATCAGCCCCAGCATTTT. Protein sequence: CSVDTGPNQPQHF.

The chain links TRBV9 to TRBJ1-2; D ambiguous. The CDR3 runs 15 residues. Deletions cut 0 bases from V and 0 bases from J, with 9 bases between. Germline CDR1 is SGDLS and CDR2 is YYNGEE. The CDR3 is CASSVGRTANYGYTF. DNA of the CDR3: TGTGCCAGCAGCGTAGGCAGGACCGCTAACTATGGCTACACCTTC.

The CDR3 region is CASSVSAGGLAGTDTQYF. The CDR3, as DNA: TGTGCCAGCAGCGTATCTGCAGGAGGTCTAGCGGGCACAGATACGCAGTATTTT. The J gene is TRBJ2-3, the V gene TRBV9; 7 bases align to TRBD2. Losses at the gene ends were 1 base for V and 1 base for J; bases not matched to a gene: 12. The CDR3 has 18 amino acids. Germline V gives CDR1 SGDLS, CDR2 YYNGEE.

This clone was seen more than once but under ten times. This chain uses TRBV19 with TRBJ1-2; D unclear. V shed 3 bases and J shed 3 bases, with 11 bases lying between them. The CDR3 has 14 amino acids. Germline V gives CDR1 LNHDA, CDR2 SQIVND (reference sequence). The CDR3 loop reads CASSIPSQHYGYTF. The CDR3 bases are TGTGCCAGTAGTATCCCCTCGCAGCACTATGGCTACACCTTC.

Points on this clone: At the DNA level, this CDR3 is encoded by other sequences in the same sample as well. The CDR3 sequence: CASSLGQGSTGELFF. The CDR3 DNA reads as TGTGCCAGCTCACTCGGACAGGGGAGCACCGGGGAGCTGTTTTTT. The gene calls are TRBV18 and TRBJ2-2; 9 bases are shared with TRBD1. V was clipped by 4 bases and J by 4 bases; unmatched bases: 4. Germline V lookup: CDR1 KGHSH, CDR2 LQKENI. CDR3 length: 15 residues.

The chain links TRBV7-3 to TRBJ2-6; 12 bases map to TRBD2. The junction had 2 bases not matched to a gene; V was cut back by 5 bases and J by 0 bases. Germline loops: CDR1 SGHTA, CDR2 FQGTGA. The CDR3 length is 17 residues. The CDR3 coding sequence is TGTGCCAGCAGCACGACTAGCGGGAGCTCTGGGGCCAACGTCCTGACTTTC. Protein product: CASSTTSGSSGANVLTF.

As regards this clone: At the DNA level, this CDR3 is encoded by other sequences in the same sample as well. The chain couples TRBV7-2 to TRBJ1-2; no firm D call. The germline V and J ends were trimmed by 5 bases and 2 bases, with 9 bases remaining between them. The germline CDR1 and CDR2 sequences are SGHTA and FQGNSA. This CDR3 comprises 13 residues. The CDR3 here is CASSPRVNYGYTF. The CDR3 DNA follows: TGTGCCAGCAGCCCCCGGGTAAACTATGGCTACACCTTC.

The chain employs TRBV7-9 and TRBJ1-5; D perhaps matches TRBD1 (5 bases). There are 14 residues in the CDR3. Germline V gives CDR1 SEHNR, CDR2 FQNEAQ (reference sequence). V was trimmed by 2 bases and J by 6 bases, leaving 11 bases between them. The CDR3 spells CASSLQGTTQPQHF. CDR3 sequence (DNA): TGTGCCAGCAGCTTACAGGGTACGACTCAGCCCCAGCATTTT.

The J gene is TRBJ2-7, the V gene TRBV29-1, with D possibly called TRBD1 or TRBD2 (5 bases each). The V and J ends lost 7 bases and 4 bases respectively, with 14 bases between them. The germline gives CDR1 SQVTM, CDR2 ANQGSEA. The CDR3 has 12 amino acids. The CDR3 DNA reads TGCAGCGACCGGGACCAAGGTTACGAGCAGTACTTC. Translating gives CSDRDQGYEQYF.

V is TRBV28 and J is TRBJ1-4, with D possibly being TRBD1 (6 bases). CDR1 MDHEN and CDR2 SYDVKM come from the germline V gene. V was pared by 6 bases and J by 4 bases, with 21 bases between. The CDR3 extends over 17 amino acids. In nucleotides, the CDR3 is TGTGCCAGCAGAGATGGGGGCCTTAGACAGCATAATGAAAAACTGTTTTTT. Residues: CASRDGGLRQHNEKLFF.

The chain combines TRBV5-4 with TRBJ2-2; D ambiguous. The V gene's germline CDR1 is SGHNT and CDR2 YYREEE (reference sequence). The CDR3 consists of 13 residues. Trimming shortened V by 0 bases and J by 2 bases, and 2 bases separated the two germline ends. CDR3 in amino acids: CASSLDNTGELFF. For the CDR3, the DNA is TGTGCCAGCAGCTTGGACAACACCGGGGAGCTGTTTTTT.